The entry that follows covers one T cell receptor (beta chain) sequence. These data belong to a study of OX40 agonist ivuxolimab in advanced cancers. Study-wide background: Every 2 weeks, patients received ivuxolimab intravenously, dosed at 0.01 to 10 mg/kg.

Clones were read by immunoSEQ multiplex PCR, and TCRdb kept only the in-frame ones, dropping some. Of about 31,000 clones listed, 80% to 90% are singletons. V dropped 0 bases and J dropped 3 bases, with 7 bases sitting between them. The CDR3 has 14 amino acids. Looked up from germline, CDR1 is SGHKS and CDR2 is YYEKEE (reference sequence). This receptor was taken from an adult with an advanced solid tumor such as melanoma, head and neck, liver or kidney cancer. The specimen comprised CD4+ or CD8+ T cells sorted from blood, sampled in a trial of the OX40 agonist ivuxolimab. This rearrangement joins TRBV5-5 to TRBJ1-5; D perhaps matches TRBD1 (6 bases). For the CDR3, the DNA is TGTGCCAGCAGCTTGGCAGGGGACAATCAGCCCCAGCATTTT. It specifies CASSLAGDNQPQHF.